These 25 T cell receptor beta chains were sequenced from one sample in a study of brain T cells in children with intractable seizures (dated by TCRdb to about 2021). The time point label of this sample denotes: blood from clinic visit 5 months post-surgery; TSC patient then seizure free. Libraries were constructed by the immunoSEQ multiplex PCR assay. TCRdb carries this immuneACCESS record with in-frame sequences only. Its versions omit some clonotypes, under half of them owing to an unresolved V gene in the studies checked, with the rest unexplained. Within this sample are 340,000 or so clones, with roughly 92% of them counted one time only. In total, the top ten clones hold under 7% of the sample. Specimen: peripheral blood, collected roughly 5 months after surgery. The receptors originated from a boy less than two years old with tuberous sclerosis and intractable seizures.

V is TRBV10-1 and J is TRBJ2-6; D ambiguous. The CDR3 extends over 16 amino acids. V was clipped by 6 bases and J by 3 bases, with 15 bases between them. Germline loops: CDR1 WNHNN, CDR2 SYGVQD (reference sequence). This CDR3 reads CASSRQDVDGANVLTF. The CDR3 bases are TGCGCCAGCAGCCGCCAGGATGTCGATGGGGCCAACGTCCTGACTTTC.

This sequence joins TRBV5-1 and TRBJ2-1; a possible D gene is TRBD2 (6 bases). This CDR3 has 15 amino acids. Per the germline V gene, CDR1 is SGHRS and CDR2 is YFSETQ. V shed 3 bases and J shed 3 bases, with 13 bases lying between them. CDR3 loop: CASSYRRLDYNEQFF. The CDR3 DNA sequence: TGCGCCAGCAGCTACCGACGACTAGACTACAATGAGCAGTTCTTC. The full variable domain, completed using reference TRBV5-1 and TRBJ2-1, is KAGVTQTPRYLIKTRGQQVTLSCSPISGHRSVSWYQQTPGQGLQFLFEYFSETQRNKGNFPGRFSGRQFSNSRSEMNVSTLELGDSALYLCASSYRRLDYNEQFFGPGTRLTVL.

V is TRBV7-9 and J is TRBJ1-2; D possibly corresponds to TRBD1 (5 bases). The CDR3 has 17 amino acids. The V and J ends lost 3 bases and 8 bases respectively, with 25 bases between them. CDR1 is SEHNR and CDR2 is FQNEAQ in the germline V gene (reference sequence). In DNA, the CDR3 is TGTGCCAGCAGCTTTAGGGCCCTGACAGCTTCCCTAGTGGGCTACACCTTC. Translation: CASSFRALTASLVGYTF.

This chain links TRBV4-1 with TRBJ2-7; 10 bases fit TRBD2. Losses at the gene ends were 2 bases for V and 2 bases for J; bases not matched to a gene: 3. The CDR3 spans 15 residues. Germline assignment: CDR1 MGHRA and CDR2 YSYEKL. The CDR3 DNA follows: TGCGCCAGCAGCCAACAGGGGACTAGCGCCTACGAGCAGTACTTC. Translated: CASSQQGTSAYEQYF.

This chain joins TRBV10-2 and TRBJ2-7; tentative D call: TRBD1 (6 bases). Germline V CDR1 and CDR2: WSHSY, SAAADI. V shed 2 bases and J shed 4 bases, with 21 bases lying between them. This CDR3 region has 17 residues. This CDR3 reads CASSEGTLAVTGYEQYF. The CDR3 nucleotides are TGCGCCAGCAGTGAGGGTACTTTGGCAGTTACAGGGTACGAGCAGTACTTC.

The J gene is TRBJ2-6, the V gene TRBV28; D is ambiguous. The germline V gene encodes CDR1 MDHEN and CDR2 SYDVKM. CDR3 size: 18 residues. V shed 3 bases and J shed 0 bases, with 15 bases lying between them. CDR3 region: CASSFATSRSSGANVLTF. DNA for the CDR3: TGTGCCAGCAGTTTTGCAACTTCCCGTAGCTCTGGGGCCAACGTCCTGACTTTC.

The chain has TRBV19 and TRBJ2-3; 8 bases map to TRBD2. V lost 7 bases and J lost 3; bases outside the gene matches: 6. This CDR3 has 14 amino acids. The germline V gene encodes CDR1 LNHDA and CDR2 SQIVND (reference sequence). The CDR3 region has the DNA TGTGCCAGTAAAAGGACTAGCTTAACAGATACGCAGTATTTT. Translated: CASKRTSLTDTQYF.

The CDR3 reads CASAPQSNQPQHF. DNA of the CDR3: TGTGCCAGCGCCCCTCAATCCAATCAGCCCCAGCATTTT. V and J are TRBV7-2 and TRBJ1-5, with D hard to call. The CDR3 loop spans 13 amino acids. Germline V gives CDR1 SGHTA, CDR2 FQGNSA. Trimming stripped 8 bases from V and 3 bases from J, with 11 bases between.

This clone was recorded only once. The chain recombines TRBV10-3 with TRBJ2-3, with a tentative D call TRBD2 (6 bases). Trimming stripped 6 bases from V and 2 bases from J, with 18 bases between. This CDR3 has 16 amino acids. Germline-derived CDR1 and CDR2 are ENHRY and SYGVKD. The chain's CDR3 is CAISRGTPGLTDTQYF. The CDR3 DNA reads TGTGCCATCAGCCGCGGGACCCCTGGGCTCACAGATACGCAGTATTTT.

Here the CDR3 DNA reads TGTGCCAGCAGCTCCGGCGGGGGTAACTATGGCTACACCTTC. Translated: CASSSGGGNYGYTF. The genes are TRBV13 and TRBJ1-2; weak D call: TRBD1 (5 bases). Trimming stripped 4 bases from V and 1 base from J, with 10 bases between. The germline V gene encodes CDR1 PRHDT and CDR2 FYEKMQ (reference sequence). The CDR3 is 14 amino acids. The variable domain in full, completed from reference TRBV13 and TRBJ1-2, reads AAGVIQSPRHLIKEKRETATLKCYPIPRHDTVYWYQQGPGQDPQFLISFYEKMQSDKGSIPDRFSAQQFSDYHSELNMSSLELGDSALYFCASSSGGGNYGYTFGSGTRLTVV.

V and J are TRBV28 and TRBJ2-7; D not certain. The CDR3 contains 14 residues. CDR1 and CDR2 (germline): MDHEN, SYDVKM. V was pared by 5 bases and J by 6 bases, with 17 bases between. CDR3 loop: CASSDSEPYSEQYF. The CDR3 DNA follows: TGTGCCAGCAGTGACTCGGAACCCTATTCCGAGCAGTACTTC.

The V and J genes are TRBV5-6 and TRBJ1-1, with 8 bases lining up with TRBD1. The CDR3 sequence is 12 residues long. The germline gives CDR1 SGHDT, CDR2 YYEEEE. J was trimmed by 8 bases and V by 0 bases; bases with no gene match: 0. The CDR3 region is CASSLGTGEAFF. As DNA, the CDR3 is TGTGCCAGCAGCTTGGGGACAGGGGAAGCTTTCTTT.

CDR3 nucleotides: TGTGCCAGCAGTTTAATGCTAACCAAAAACATTCAGTACTTC. Translated: CASSLMLTKNIQYF. The V gene is TRBV27, the J gene TRBJ2-4; D not certain. The CDR3 extends over 14 amino acids. Germline V lookup: CDR1 MNHEY, CDR2 SMNVEV (reference sequence). Trimming removed 2 bases from V and 2 bases from J, with 7 bases in between.

On this clone itself: Other DNA sequences of this sample code for an identical CDR3. V and J are TRBV7-6 and TRBJ2-5, with unresolved D. This CDR3 has 12 amino acids. Trimming took 0 bases from V and 5 from J, leaving 4 bases between them. The germline gives CDR1 SGHVS, CDR2 FNYEAQ. The DNA of the CDR3 is TGTGCCAGCAGCTTAGCATGGGAGACCCAGTACTTC. Residues: CASSLAWETQYF.

The chain's CDR3 is CASSYSSSTEQYF. CDR3 coding DNA: TGTGCCAGCAGTTACTCGAGTTCGACCGAGCAGTACTTC. This sequence joins TRBV6-5 and TRBJ2-7; D is ambiguous. The CDR3 loop spans 13 amino acids. Germline CDR1 is MNHEY and CDR2 is SVGAGI. Between the trimmed V and J ends, which lost 0 bases and 6 bases, there was a span of 9 bases.

The V call is TRBV25-1, the J call TRBJ1-1, with TRBD1 identical over 9 bases. CDR1 MGHDK and CDR2 SYGVNS come from the germline V gene. The V and J ends lost 1 base and 10 bases, in that order; junction bases with no gene match: 7. The CDR3 length is 14 residues. CDR3 DNA: TGTGCCAGCAGTGAATGCCGGGACAGGGACTTAGCTTTCTTT. It translates to CASSECRDRDLAFF.

CDR3 sequence reads: CAWSADRGSYEQYF. In DNA, the CDR3 is TGTGCCTGGAGTGCCGACAGGGGATCCTACGAGCAGTACTTC. The chain carries TRBV30 and TRBJ2-7, with 8 bases identical to TRBD1. The CDR3 spans 14 residues. From germline, CDR1 is GTSNPN and CDR2 SVGIG (reference sequence). Germline trimming cut 1 base from V and 1 base from J; bases unmatched to any gene: 3.

The rearrangement joins TRBV5-1 to TRBJ2-1; D is possibly TRBD2 (5 bases). The CDR3 totals 13 residues. CDR1 and CDR2 (germline): SGHRS, YFSETQ. The V end was cut by 0 bases, the J end by 7 bases, with 8 bases between. In DNA form, the CDR3 reads TGCGCCAGCAGCTTGGGAGGGTGGAATGAGCAGTTCTTC. As protein: CASSLGGWNEQFF.

The chain links TRBV11-3 to TRBJ1-5; 10 nucleotides align to TRBD1. The V gene end was trimmed by 3 bases and the J gene end by 5 bases; junction bases not matched to a gene: 13. CDR3 size: 18 residues. CDR1 is SGHNT and CDR2 is YENEEA in the germline V gene. This chain's CDR3 is CASSLGGQGFPEDQPQHF. CDR3 coding DNA: TGTGCCAGCAGCTTGGGGGGACAGGGGTTCCCCGAGGATCAGCCCCAGCATTTT.

The V and J genes are TRBV5-1 and TRBJ2-1; the match to TRBD2 covers 10 bases. The CDR3 covers 16 residues. Germline V gives CDR1 SGHRS, CDR2 YFSETQ. The junction had 5 bases not matched to a gene; V was cut back by 4 bases and J by 1 base. The CDR3 loop is CASSAPGLASYNEQFF. Written as DNA, the CDR3 is TGCGCCAGCAGCGCTCCGGGACTAGCGTCCTACAATGAGCAGTTCTTC.

The chain couples TRBV6-5 to TRBJ2-1; D is perhaps TRBD1 or TRBD2 (5 bases each). In germline, CDR1 is MNHEY, CDR2 SVGAGI. Trimming stripped 6 bases from V and 2 bases from J, with 11 bases between. The CDR3 length is 14 residues. The CDR3 here is CASRFEGPYNEQFF. CDR3 in DNA: TGTGCCAGCAGGTTCGAGGGACCCTACAATGAGCAGTTCTTC.

The chain is built from TRBV30 and TRBJ2-1; TRBD2 matches at 7 bases. With V trimmed by 2 bases and J by 0 bases, 4 bases remained unmatched. The germline V gene has CDR1 GTSNPN and CDR2 SVGIG (reference sequence). This CDR3 is built from 15 residues. The DNA of the CDR3 is TGTGCCTGGAGTACCCGACTAGCCTCCTACAATGAGCAGTTCTTC. Translation: CAWSTRLASYNEQFF.

This clone was found once. The chain's CDR3 is CASSQVGTQYGYTF. CDR3 coding DNA: TGCGCCAGCAGCCAAGTCGGGACCCAGTATGGCTACACCTTC. The rearrangement uses TRBV4-1 and TRBJ1-2; D may be TRBD1 (5 bases). CDR3 length equals 14 residues. Trimming removed 1 base at V and 5 bases at J, with 11 bases between. Germline CDR1 and CDR2: MGHRA and YSYEKL.

There are many counts of this clone. The chain joins TRBV15 to TRBJ2-1; TRBD1 matches at 11 bases. Germline CDR1 and CDR2: LNHNV and YYDKDF (reference sequence). V was clipped by 4 bases and J by 7 bases; unmatched bases: 3. This CDR3 has 14 amino acids. As DNA, the CDR3 is TGTGCCACCAGCACAGGGACAGGGGGGAATGAGCAGTTCTTC. This sequence encodes CATSTGTGGNEQFF.

This clone came up once. The chain links TRBV28 to TRBJ2-7; 9 bases map to TRBD1. The germline CDR1 and CDR2 sequences are MDHEN and SYDVKM. Trimming took 6 bases from V and 1 from J; bases not matched to a gene: 4. The CDR3 spans 14 residues. CDR3 residues: CASRSGTGSYEQYF. CDR3 in DNA: TGTGCCAGCAGATCCGGGACAGGGTCCTACGAGCAGTACTTC.